The rows below give T cell receptor beta chains drawn from one sample of a study of identical twins. MiXCR was run by TCRdb on the 5' RACE reads, yielding one entry per CDR3 protein. The table has about 890,000 distinct CDR3 sequences, roughly 12% seen once. The data were also submitted as part of a second study, on yellow fever vaccine responses in identical twins.

Source material: PBMCs. These receptor sequences come from a woman younger than 30 in good health. CDR3s include the opening cysteine and the closing phenylalanine or tryptophan. Each record gives: J gene, D gene, clone size, V gene, CDR3 DNA, CDR3 protein. D genes are given only for firm matches. For some rows the clone size is stated as once, few or many, or as a class when expanded; others skip it.

j_gene: TRBJ2-4; d_gene: -; abundance: -; v_gene: TRBV21-1; CDR3nt: TGTGCCTTCAGGGAGGGGTACTTC; CDR3aa: CAFREGYF
j_gene: TRBJ2-5; d_gene: -; abundance: few; v_gene: TRBV7-9; CDR3nt: TGTGCCAGCAGCTTAGCGGGACTCAGAGGCCAAGAGACCCAGTACTTC; CDR3aa: CASSLAGLRGQETQYF
j_gene: TRBJ2-1; d_gene: TRBD2; abundance: -; v_gene: TRBV29-1; CDR3nt: TGCAGCGTTGAAGATAGTCGGACCGGGGGGGCTGTGGGTGAGCAGTTCTTC; CDR3aa: CSVEDSRTGGAVGEQFF
j_gene: TRBJ2-1; d_gene: -; abundance: -; v_gene: TRBV5-1; CDR3nt: TGCGCCAGCAGCTTGGAACTAGCCGTCAACAATGAGCAGTTCTTC; CDR3aa: CASSLELAVNNEQFF
j_gene: TRBJ1-2; d_gene: -; abundance: -; v_gene: TRBV7-2; CDR3nt: TGTGCCAGCAGCCGGGGCGCAATTGGCTACACCTTC; CDR3aa: CASSRGAIGYTF
j_gene: TRBJ2-5; d_gene: -; abundance: many; v_gene: TRBV20-1; CDR3nt: TGCAGTGCTAGAGACCCAGGCACAGAGACCCAGTACTTC; CDR3aa: CSARDPGTETQYF
j_gene: TRBJ1-6; d_gene: -; abundance: few; v_gene: TRBV7-6; CDR3nt: TGTGCCAGCAGAACCACAGGGTCGAGTTCACCCCTCCACTTT; CDR3aa: CASRTTGSSSPLHF
j_gene: TRBJ1-4; d_gene: -; abundance: -; v_gene: TRBV3-1; CDR3nt: TGTGCCAGCAGCCAAGTGTACCAGGGCCACGTAGGAGAAAAACTGTTTTTT; CDR3aa: CASSQVYQGHVGEKLFF
j_gene: TRBJ2-3; d_gene: TRBD2; abundance: -; v_gene: TRBV20-1; CDR3nt: TGCAGCTCACAACGGACTAGCGGGAATGGGGATACGCAGTATTTT; CDR3aa: CSSQRTSGNGDTQYF
j_gene: TRBJ1-2; d_gene: -; abundance: -; v_gene: TRBV6-6; CDR3nt: TGTGCCAGCAGTTACGAAGGGAGAGGGGGCTACACCTTC; CDR3aa: CASSYEGRGGYTF
j_gene: TRBJ1-5; d_gene: TRBD1; abundance: few; v_gene: TRBV6-6; CDR3nt: TGTGCCAGCAGCCGGACAGGGGCTCAGCCCCAGCATTTT; CDR3aa: CASSRTGAQPQHF
j_gene: TRBJ2-5; d_gene: -; abundance: -; v_gene: TRBV20-1; CDR3nt: TGCTGTGCTCCCGGACTATCCGATACCTTGCAAGAGACCCAGTACTTC; CDR3aa: CCAPGLSDTLQETQYF
j_gene: TRBJ2-2; d_gene: -; abundance: -; v_gene: TRBV11-2; CDR3nt: TGTGCCAGCAGCTCCTCCCTCCCAACTGGGGGGGAGCTGTTTTTT; CDR3aa: CASSSSLPTGGELFF
j_gene: TRBJ1-1; d_gene: TRBD1; abundance: -; v_gene: TRBV4-1; CDR3nt: TGCGCCAGCAGCCGGGAAATCGGACAGGGGAGCGCTGAAGCTTTCTTT; CDR3aa: CASSREIGQGSAEAFF
j_gene: TRBJ2-3; d_gene: -; abundance: -; v_gene: TRBV12-3/TRBV12-4; CDR3nt: TGTGCCAGCAGTTTTGGGGGAGCGGGAGATACGCAGTATTTT; CDR3aa: CASSFGGAGDTQYF
j_gene: TRBJ1-5; d_gene: TRBD1; abundance: few; v_gene: TRBV12-3/TRBV12-4; CDR3nt: TGTGCCAGCAGGGACGGGACAGGGCTTTATCAGCCCCAGCATTTT; CDR3aa: CASRDGTGLYQPQHF
j_gene: TRBJ2-7; d_gene: -; abundance: -; v_gene: TRBV4-2; CDR3nt: TGTGCCAGCAGCCAAGATCGCGTTAGCTCCTACGAGCAGTACTTC; CDR3aa: CASSQDRVSSYEQYF
j_gene: TRBJ2-1; d_gene: -; abundance: few; v_gene: TRBV6-4; CDR3nt: TGTGCCAGCAGTGACGACCCTAGAGGTAACTACAATGAGCAGTTCTTC; CDR3aa: CASSDDPRGNYNEQFF
j_gene: TRBJ2-7; d_gene: TRBD2; abundance: few; v_gene: TRBV19; CDR3nt: TGTGCCAGTAGTATTGCACTAGCGGACTACGAGCAGTACTTC; CDR3aa: CASSIALADYEQYF
j_gene: TRBJ1-2; d_gene: TRBD1; abundance: -; v_gene: TRBV12-3/TRBV12-4; CDR3nt: TGTGCCAGCAGTTCTAGACAGGGGGCGGGTGGCTACACCTTC; CDR3aa: CASSSRQGAGGYTF
j_gene: TRBJ2-5; d_gene: TRBD1; abundance: few; v_gene: TRBV7-7; CDR3nt: TGTGCCAGCAGTCAGACAGGGTCGGGAGAGACCCAGTACTTC; CDR3aa: CASSQTGSGETQYF
j_gene: TRBJ2-7; d_gene: TRBD1; abundance: few; v_gene: TRBV18; CDR3nt: TGTGCCAGCTCTGGGACAGGGGGCCGCGAGCAGTACTTC; CDR3aa: CASSGTGGREQYF
j_gene: TRBJ2-7; d_gene: TRBD2; abundance: -; v_gene: TRBV11-2; CDR3nt: TGTGCCAGCAGCTCACTCGATATCGGCGGGAGAAGTCCCTACGAGCAGTACTTC; CDR3aa: CASSSLDIGGRSPYEQYF
j_gene: TRBJ2-2; d_gene: -; abundance: -; v_gene: TRBV7-9; CDR3nt: TGTGCCACGGACCGAGAAGCCGGGGAGCTGTTTTTT; CDR3aa: CATDREAGELFF
j_gene: TRBJ2-5; d_gene: TRBD2; abundance: -; v_gene: TRBV12-5; CDR3nt: TGTGCTAGTGGCCGCGGACTAGCGGGAGGCGGAGAGACCCAGTACTTC; CDR3aa: CASGRGLAGGGETQYF
j_gene: TRBJ2-1; d_gene: TRBD2; abundance: -; v_gene: TRBV10-3; CDR3nt: TGTGCCATCAGTGCGAGGACTAGCGGGAGGGATTTAAGCGATGAGCAGTTCTTC; CDR3aa: CAISARTSGRDLSDEQFF
j_gene: TRBJ2-4; d_gene: -; abundance: few; v_gene: TRBV6-1; CDR3nt: TGTGCCAGCAGTCCTCCCCCAGGGGGGGGCAAAAACATTCAGTACTTC; CDR3aa: CASSPPPGGGKNIQYF
j_gene: TRBJ2-5; d_gene: TRBD1; abundance: few; v_gene: TRBV4-1; CDR3nt: TGCGCCAGCAGCCAACACGGACAGGGTGAGGAGACCCAGTACTTC; CDR3aa: CASSQHGQGEETQYF
j_gene: TRBJ2-7; d_gene: TRBD2; abundance: few; v_gene: TRBV5-1; CDR3nt: TGCGCCAGCAGCACGGACAGGGGACTAGCGGGAGGTCACGAGCAGTACTTC; CDR3aa: CASSTDRGLAGGHEQYF
j_gene: TRBJ2-7; d_gene: TRBD1; abundance: -; v_gene: TRBV15; CDR3nt: TGTGCCACCAGCAGAGGTCCGGGACAGGGGACCGAGCAGTACTTC; CDR3aa: CATSRGPGQGTEQYF
j_gene: TRBJ2-1; d_gene: TRBD1; abundance: many; v_gene: TRBV6-1; CDR3nt: TGTGCCAGCAGCGCCGGACAGGGGGACTACAATGAGCAGTTCTTC; CDR3aa: CASSAGQGDYNEQFF
j_gene: TRBJ2-1; d_gene: TRBD2; abundance: many; v_gene: TRBV20-1; CDR3nt: TGCAGTGCTAGCTCGCGTCTAGCGGGGAACTATGAGCAGTTCTTC; CDR3aa: CSASSRLAGNYEQFF
j_gene: TRBJ2-5; d_gene: -; abundance: few; v_gene: TRBV7-6; CDR3nt: TGTGCCAGCAGCTTAGACGGGGCACAAGAGACCCAGTACTTC; CDR3aa: CASSLDGAQETQYF
j_gene: TRBJ2-2; d_gene: TRBD2; abundance: -; v_gene: TRBV18; CDR3nt: TGTGCCAGCTCACCGTCCCTAGCGGGACTGAACACCGGGGAGCTGTTTTTT; CDR3aa: CASSPSLAGLNTGELFF
j_gene: TRBJ2-1; d_gene: -; abundance: few; v_gene: TRBV20-1; CDR3nt: TGCAGTGCCACCCGAGGATACAATGAGCAGTTCTTC; CDR3aa: CSATRGYNEQFF
j_gene: TRBJ2-3; d_gene: TRBD2; abundance: -; v_gene: TRBV20-1; CDR3nt: TGCAGTGCCGTCGGGCTAGCGGGCTCAACAGATACGCAGTATTTT; CDR3aa: CSAVGLAGSTDTQYF
j_gene: TRBJ2-3; d_gene: TRBD2; abundance: many; v_gene: TRBV5-1; CDR3nt: TGCGCCAGCAGCCCGGGACGGGAGGCGGATACGCAGTATTTT; CDR3aa: CASSPGREADTQYF
j_gene: TRBJ1-5; d_gene: -; abundance: few; v_gene: TRBV2; CDR3nt: TGTGCCAGCACAGAGGTAGGGGCGAGCAATCAGCCCCAGCATTTT; CDR3aa: CASTEVGASNQPQHF
j_gene: TRBJ2-3; d_gene: -; abundance: few; v_gene: TRBV20-1; CDR3nt: TGCAGTGCTAGAGATCGTTTGTCCAGCACAGATACGCAGTATTTT; CDR3aa: CSARDRLSSTDTQYF
j_gene: TRBJ2-3; d_gene: TRBD2; abundance: -; v_gene: TRBV5-1; CDR3nt: TGCGCCAGCAGCTTGGGGGGGACTAGCGGGCGCACAGATACGCAGTATTTT; CDR3aa: CASSLGGTSGRTDTQYF
j_gene: TRBJ2-1; d_gene: -; abundance: few; v_gene: TRBV7-6; CDR3nt: TGTGCCAGCAGCCTTGGGGTCCTAGCCAACAATGAGCAGTTCTTC; CDR3aa: CASSLGVLANNEQFF
j_gene: TRBJ2-2; d_gene: TRBD2; abundance: few; v_gene: TRBV11-3; CDR3nt: TGTGCCAGCAGCTCGACACTAGCGGGCCCCGGGGAGCTGTTTTTT; CDR3aa: CASSSTLAGPGELFF
j_gene: TRBJ1-2; d_gene: -; abundance: -; v_gene: TRBV5-1; CDR3nt: TGCGCCAGCAGCTTGGACAGCCCTGAAGGTGGCTACACCTTC; CDR3aa: CASSLDSPEGGYTF
j_gene: TRBJ2-1; d_gene: TRBD2; abundance: few; v_gene: TRBV12-3/TRBV12-4; CDR3nt: TGTGCCAGCCTTCGCGCGCTACTAGCGGGGGGGATCAATGAGCAGTTCTTC; CDR3aa: CASLRALLAGGINEQFF
j_gene: TRBJ2-7; d_gene: -; abundance: few; v_gene: TRBV6-2/TRBV6-3; CDR3nt: TGTGCCAGCAGTTACCGCTCAGGGGACCTCTTCTACGAGCAGTACTTC; CDR3aa: CASSYRSGDLFYEQYF
j_gene: TRBJ2-3; d_gene: -; abundance: -; v_gene: TRBV4-1; CDR3nt: TGCGCCAGCAGCCAATTTTCGGGACTTATTACTAGCACAGATACGCAGTATTTT; CDR3aa: CASSQFSGLITSTDTQYF
j_gene: TRBJ1-2; d_gene: TRBD1; abundance: -; v_gene: TRBV29-1; CDR3nt: TGCAGCGTAGAGGGGGACCGACAGGGGGCCTATGGCTACACCTTC; CDR3aa: CSVEGDRQGAYGYTF
j_gene: TRBJ2-7; d_gene: TRBD2; abundance: -; v_gene: TRBV20-1; CDR3nt: TGCAGTGCTAGAATAATTAGCGGGGCCTACGAGCAGTACTTC; CDR3aa: CSARIISGAYEQYF